The TCR beta chain described here comes from a study of CD8 T cells in ankylosing spondylitis. Study findings and constraints: Roughly eight highly homologous variants made up a TCR beta motif that seemed to typify ankylosing spondylitis blood. From matched ankylosing spondylitis synovial fluid, disease-linked clones were reportedly recovered at significantly enriched levels. In peripheral blood, disease-linked CD8+ clones occurred at relatively low frequencies.

This clonotype appeared a few times. Its cognate antigen is unknown. The CDR3 consists of 13 residues. V was cut by 3 bases and J by 15 bases, with 18 bases left in between. The germline CDR1 and CDR2 sequences are KGHSH and LQKENI. Construction of TCR beta libraries was performed using quantitative 5'-RACE with molecular barcodes. TCRdb used MiXCR to reprocess the 5' RACE reads, holding one entry per CDR3 protein. The sample has under 850,000 distinct CDR3 sequences, roughly 20% seen once. This chain uses TRBV18 with TRBJ2-4; D unresolved. The sequencing sample was made of blood, either unsorted or a sorted T cell fraction (not recorded which). The TCR was taken from a male donor with ankylosing spondylitis. CDR3 sequence: CASSPTTEVPGYF. The CDR3 coding sequence is TGTGCCAGCTCACCGACCACGGAAGTTCCAGGGTACTTC.